A selection of T cell receptor beta chains follows, all from one sample in a study of blood T cell repertoires in COVID-19. Sequencing was performed with immunoSEQ multiplex PCR; in TCRdb, only in-frame clones are kept and a portion is missing. The sample lists about 62,000 clones, approximately 86% occurring once. The specimen sequenced was peripheral blood. The receptors were gathered from a man between 70 and 80 years old with acute or convalescent COVID-19. The CDR3 runs from the conserved cysteine through the conserved F or W. The D gene is left open where the match is weak. Not every row has a clone size; where given, it reads once, few, many or a size class.

size: few; D: .; V: TRBV5-1; J: TRBJ1-6; DNA: TGCGCCAGCAGCTTAGCCGTTAGCCGGTTCGGATCACCCCTCCACTTT; CDR3: CASSLAVSRFGSPLHF
size: once; D: TRBD1; V: TRBV7-2; J: TRBJ2-2; DNA: TGTGCCAGCCCCCGTGGGGACAGGGGTTCGAACACCGGGGAGCTGTTTTTT; CDR3: CASPRGDRGSNTGELFF
size: .; D: .; V: TRBV2; J: TRBJ2-7; DNA: TGTGCCAGCAGGAGGGAAACCTCCTACGAGCAGTACTTC; CDR3: CASRRETSYEQYF
size: .; D: .; V: TRBV21-1; J: TRBJ1-3; DNA: TGTGCCAGCAGCAAAACCCCCCCCGGTGGAAACACCATATATTTT; CDR3: CASSKTPPGGNTIYF
size: .; D: .; V: TRBV3-1/TRBV3-2; J: TRBJ1-2; DNA: TGTGCCAGCAGCCAAGATCGGGGAGGGTTCGGCTACACCTTC; CDR3: CASSQDRGGFGYTF
size: .; D: .; V: TRBV11-2; J: TRBJ2-3; DNA: TGTGCCAGCAGCTCCCTGGATACGCAGTATTTT; CDR3: CASSSLDTQYF
size: .; D: TRBD1; V: TRBV10-3; J: TRBJ1-6; DNA: TGTGCCATCAGTGAAGGACAGGGCAATTCACCCCTCCACTTT; CDR3: CAISEGQGNSPLHF
size: .; D: .; V: TRBV12-5; J: TRBJ2-7; DNA: TGTGCTAGTGGTCCGCCGGGAGCGGGTGGGATCTACGAGCAGTACTTC; CDR3: CASGPPGAGGIYEQYF
size: .; D: .; V: TRBV2; J: TRBJ1-1; DNA: TGTGCCAGCAGTGATGGACAGACCGCGGCTGAAGCTTTCTTT; CDR3: CASSDGQTAAEAFF
size: .; D: .; V: TRBV2; J: TRBJ1-2; DNA: TGTGCCAGCAGTGACACTAAACAGGGTCAGGGCTACACCTTC; CDR3: CASSDTKQGQGYTF
size: .; D: TRBD1; V: TRBV6-5; J: TRBJ2-3; DNA: TGTGCCAGCAGTTACGCCGGACAGGGGATTTCAGATACGCAGTATTTT; CDR3: CASSYAGQGISDTQYF
size: .; D: TRBD2; V: TRBV6-4; J: TRBJ2-1; DNA: TGTGCCAGCAGTGACGGGACGGGGGGGCCAGATGAGCAGTTCTTC; CDR3: CASSDGTGGPDEQFF
size: .; D: .; V: TRBV19; J: TRBJ2-6; DNA: TGTGCCAGTAGTATAGCCCTCGGCTCTGGGGCCAACGTCCTGACTTTC; CDR3: CASSIALGSGANVLTF
size: .; D: .; V: TRBV28; J: TRBJ2-5; DNA: TGTGCCAGCAGATCAACAGGCAAGAGAAAGGAGTACTTC; CDR3: CASRSTGKRKEYF
size: .; D: .; V: TRBV3-1/TRBV3-2; J: TRBJ2-5; DNA: TGTGCCAGCAGCTCTAGTGCGGCGGGAGAGACCCAGTACTTC; CDR3: CASSSSAAGETQYF
size: .; D: TRBD1; V: TRBV19; J: TRBJ2-2; DNA: TGTGCCAGCATACGTTCGGCAGGGGGTACCGGGGAGCTGTTTTTT; CDR3: CASIRSAGGTGELFF
size: .; D: .; V: TRBV23-1; J: TRBJ2-7; DNA: TGCGCCAGCAGTCAGCAGGGACTCAAAACCTACGAGCAGTACTTC; CDR3: CASSQQGLKTYEQYF
size: .; D: .; V: TRBV12-3/TRBV12-4; J: TRBJ2-7; DNA: TGTGCCAGCACCGATGAGGGAAAAGAGCAGTACTTC; CDR3: CASTDEGKEQYF
size: .; D: TRBD1; V: TRBV19; J: TRBJ1-5; DNA: TGTGCCAGTAGTATCATTCCGGGACAGGTCCTTAGCAATCAGCCCCAGCATTTT; CDR3: CASSIIPGQVLSNQPQHF
size: .; D: .; V: TRBV29-1; J: TRBJ2-7; DNA: TGCAGCGTTGAAGTGAGTGGGGCATCCTACGAGCAGTACTTC; CDR3: CSVEVSGASYEQYF
size: .; D: TRBD2; V: TRBV5-4; J: TRBJ2-5; DNA: TGTGCCAGCAGCTTGGCGCGAGCGGGGGGCCAAGAGACCCAGTACTTC; CDR3: CASSLARAGGQETQYF
size: .; D: .; V: TRBV5-1; J: TRBJ1-5; DNA: TGCGCCAGCAGCTTGGATGGGGGGGATCAGCCCCAGCATTTT; CDR3: CASSLDGGDQPQHF
size: few; D: .; V: TRBV4-1; J: TRBJ1-1; DNA: TGCGCCAGCAGCCAGAGCCAGGGGAACACTGAAGCTTTCTTT; CDR3: CASSQSQGNTEAFF
size: once; D: .; V: TRBV7-2; J: TRBJ1-4; DNA: TGTGCCAGCAGCCCACCTACCGCAGGGGTGGAAAAACTGTTTTTT; CDR3: CASSPPTAGVEKLFF
size: .; D: TRBD2; V: TRBV2; J: TRBJ2-1; DNA: TGTGCCAGTGGACTAGCGGGATACAATGAGCAGTTCTTC; CDR3: CASGLAGYNEQFF
size: .; D: .; V: TRBV3-1/TRBV3-2; J: TRBJ2-7; DNA: TGTGCCAGCAGCCAAGGTTTAAGGGGTTCCGAGCAGTACTTC; CDR3: CASSQGLRGSEQYF
size: .; D: TRBD2; V: TRBV5-4; J: TRBJ2-1; DNA: TGTGCCAGCAGCTCAGCGGGAGGGGAAGCGTTCAATGAGCAGTTCTTC; CDR3: CASSSAGGEAFNEQFF
size: .; D: .; V: TRBV9; J: TRBJ1-2; DNA: TGTGCCAGCAGCGTAGAGCCCCACGGACAGAACTATGGCTACACCTTC; CDR3: CASSVEPHGQNYGYTF
size: .; D: .; V: TRBV19; J: TRBJ1-2; DNA: TGTGCCAGTAGTACACGGACAGCCGCCGATCAATATGGCTACACCTTC; CDR3: CASSTRTAADQYGYTF
size: .; D: TRBD1; V: TRBV13; J: TRBJ1-4; DNA: TGTGCCAGCAGCCCTGGGACAGATGTTAATGAAAAACTGTTTTTT; CDR3: CASSPGTDVNEKLFF
size: .; D: .; V: TRBV27; J: TRBJ2-3; DNA: TGTGCCAGCAGTCCTATAGGGGGGGGCCGGACAGATACGCAGTATTTT; CDR3: CASSPIGGGRTDTQYF
size: .; D: TRBD1; V: TRBV6-5; J: TRBJ2-1; DNA: TGTGCCAACAGGCAGGGGGCCAACAATGAGCAGTTCTTC; CDR3: CANRQGANNEQFF
size: .; D: TRBD1; V: TRBV20-1; J: TRBJ1-1; DNA: TGCAGTGCTAGGGGACAGGACAAGCTTTTCTTT; CDR3: CSARGQDKLFF
size: .; D: .; V: TRBV9; J: TRBJ1-1; DNA: TGTGCCAGTCGGGGTTTGATGAACACTGAAGCTTTCTTT; CDR3: CASRGLMNTEAFF
size: .; D: TRBD1; V: TRBV11-2; J: TRBJ1-4; DNA: TGTGCCAGCAGCGCTACAGGGGGTGCTAATGAAAAACTGTTTTTT; CDR3: CASSATGGANEKLFF
size: once; D: TRBD1; V: TRBV6-1; J: TRBJ1-2; DNA: TGTGCCAGCAGTGAACAGACAGGGATCTATGGCTACACCTTC; CDR3: CASSEQTGIYGYTF
size: .; D: TRBD1; V: TRBV24-1; J: TRBJ1-1; DNA: TGTGCCACCGGGACAGGGAATGAAGCTTTCTTT; CDR3: CATGTGNEAFF
size: .; D: TRBD2; V: TRBV6-5; J: TRBJ2-1; DNA: TGTGCCAGCAGGAAAGAGCGGGGGGGCGTCTATGAGCAGTTCTTC; CDR3: CASRKERGGVYEQFF
size: .; D: TRBD2; V: TRBV24-1; J: TRBJ2-1; DNA: TGTGCCACCAGTGATCCGACTAGCGGGTCCTACAATGAGCAGTTCTTC; CDR3: CATSDPTSGSYNEQFF
size: .; D: TRBD2; V: TRBV7-2; J: TRBJ2-3; DNA: TGTGCCAGCAGCCGCCGGTCAGCGGGGGGGCAGGATACGCAGTATTTT; CDR3: CASSRRSAGGQDTQYF
size: .; D: .; V: TRBV10-2; J: TRBJ1-2; DNA: TGCGCCAGCAGTGAGCAACAGGGTGGGACCCACGACTATGGCTACACCTTC; CDR3: CASSEQQGGTHDYGYTF